One sample yielded the 11 T cell receptor beta chains listed below, sequenced in a study of blood T cell repertoires in COVID-19. The method was immunoSEQ multiplex PCR; TCRdb's version includes in-frame clones alone and lacks a portion of them. The sample consists of roughly 150,000 clones, 79% of them appearing once. The material sequenced was PBMCs or T cells enriched from blood (not recorded which). These receptors all stem from a woman in her 70s in a cohort exposed to, infected with or recovered from COVID-19 (not recorded which).

The chain has TRBV3-1 (or the pseudogene TRBV3-2) and TRBJ1-1; a weak D match, TRBD1 (6 bases). Trimming stripped 3 bases from V and 4 bases from J, with 18 bases between. The CDR3 totals 16 residues. Germline loops: CDR1 LGHDT, CDR2 YNNKEL (reference sequence). The CDR3 nucleotides read TGTGCCAGCAGCCAGGGAACTCAGGGGCGCAGCACTGAAGCTTTCTTT. Protein product: CASSQGTQGRSTEAFF.

The chain has TRBV29-1 and TRBJ1-4; D gene unclear. The CDR3 covers 14 residues. Trimming stripped 6 bases from V and 1 base from J, with 12 bases between. Germline V gives CDR1 SQVTM, CDR2 ANQGSEA. The CDR3 DNA reads as TGCAGCGTCGCAGGACGGGGAACTAATGAAAAACTGTTTTTT. This sequence encodes CSVAGRGTNEKLFF.

The chain uses TRBV30 and TRBJ1-5, with a weak D call TRBD1 (5 bases). There are 13 residues in the CDR3. Deletions cut 2 bases from V and 4 bases from J, with 9 bases between. Germline CDR1 is GTSNPN and CDR2 is SVGIG (reference sequence). This chain's CDR3 is CAWSFRGNQPQHF. In nucleotides, the CDR3 is TGTGCCTGGAGTTTTAGGGGTAATCAGCCCCAGCATTTT.

This clone was counted only a few times. The J gene is TRBJ2-7, the V gene TRBV19, with TRBD1 matching over 10 bases. The CDR3 is 17 amino acids. Germline loops: CDR1 LNHDA, CDR2 SQIVND (reference sequence). The J segment lost 7 bases and the V segment lost 8 bases, leaving 20 bases of the junction unmatched. The CDR3 DNA reads TGTGCCAGTGCGCCAGGGGAGGGGGACAGGGGAGTACGGGAGCAGTACTTC. Translated, it gives CASAPGEGDRGVREQYF.

The rearrangement links TRBV5-6 to TRBJ1-6; tentative D call: TRBD1 (6 bases). This CDR3 is built from 15 residues. Between the trimmed V and J ends, which lost 4 bases and 7 bases, there was a span of 15 bases. Germline V CDR1 and CDR2: SGHDT, YYEEEE. The chain's CDR3 is CASSLRGVVNSPLHF. CDR3 nucleotides: TGTGCCAGCAGCCTCAGGGGTGTAGTGAATTCACCCCTCCACTTT.

This clone was counted only a few times. CDR3 DNA sequence: TGTGCCAGCAGCCCCCAATTTGAGCAGTTCTTC. Its translation: CASSPQFEQFF. This rearrangement joins TRBV11-2 to TRBJ2-1; D is unresolved. The CDR3 runs 11 residues. Trimming removed 5 bases from V and 9 bases from J, with 8 bases in between. Germline V gives CDR1 SGHAT, CDR2 FQNNGV.

Many counts were recorded for this clone. The genes are TRBV6-1 and TRBJ2-7, with TRBD1 identical over 7 bases. Trimming at V came to 2 bases and at J to 2 bases, leaving 9 bases not matched to a gene. Looked up from germline, CDR1 is MNHNS and CDR2 is SASEGT. CDR3 size: 16 residues. CDR3 in DNA: TGTGCCAGCAGTGAAATAGGGGGCCTCGGAGCCTACGAGCAGTACTTC. Its translation: CASSEIGGLGAYEQYF.

The chain carries TRBV28 and TRBJ2-4; 9 bases line up with TRBD2. The junction had 6 bases not matched to a gene; V was cut back by 3 bases and J by 9 bases. The CDR3 runs 14 residues. Germline loops: CDR1 MDHEN, CDR2 SYDVKM. CDR3 loop: CASSLRVREGIQYF. CDR3 nucleotide sequence: TGTGCCAGCAGTTTGCGGGTGCGGGAGGGCATTCAGTACTTC.

CDR3 loop: CASRGQGANVLTF. For the CDR3, the DNA is TGTGCCAGTAGGGGACAGGGGGCCAACGTCCTGACTTTC. The V and J genes are TRBV19 and TRBJ2-6, with 7 bases fitting TRBD1. The CDR3 spans 13 residues. Trimming took 6 bases from V and 4 from J; bases not matched to a gene: 0. Germline V gene data show CDR1 as LNHDA and CDR2 as SQIVND (reference sequence).

The chain couples TRBV18 to TRBJ2-7; 9 nucleotides match TRBD2. J was trimmed by 4 bases and V by 5 bases; bases with no gene match: 18. The germline CDR1 and CDR2 sequences are KGHSH and LQKENI. The CDR3 spans 18 residues. The CDR3 region is CASSSDQVGLASGYEQYF. The CDR3 DNA reads as TGTGCCAGCTCATCCGATCAGGTGGGACTAGCTTCCGGTTACGAGCAGTACTTC.

The chain is built from TRBV7-8 and TRBJ2-5; a weak D match, TRBD2 (6 bases). V lost 8 bases and J 3 bases, leaving 10 bases between the germline ends. Per germline, CDR1 SGHVS and CDR2 FQNEAQ. This CDR3 has 12 residues. The CDR3 loop reads CASAIAEETQYF. CDR3 bases: TGTGCCAGCGCAATAGCGGAAGAGACCCAGTACTTC.